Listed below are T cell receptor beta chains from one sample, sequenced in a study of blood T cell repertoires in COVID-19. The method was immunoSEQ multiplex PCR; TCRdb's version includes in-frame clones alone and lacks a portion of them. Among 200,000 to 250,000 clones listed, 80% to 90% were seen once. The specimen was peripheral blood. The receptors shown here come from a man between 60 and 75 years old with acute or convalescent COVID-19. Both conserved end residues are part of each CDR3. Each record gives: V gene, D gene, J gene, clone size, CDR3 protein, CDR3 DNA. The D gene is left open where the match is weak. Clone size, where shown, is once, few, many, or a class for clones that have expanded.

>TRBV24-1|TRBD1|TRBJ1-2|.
CATSSQGAGDGYTF
TGTGCCACCAGTTCACAGGGGGCCGGGGATGGCTACACCTTC
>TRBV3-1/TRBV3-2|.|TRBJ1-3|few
CASSHGMNSGNTIYF
TGTGCCAGCAGCCATGGCATGAACTCTGGAAACACCATATATTTT
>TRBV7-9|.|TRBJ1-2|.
CASSFKAVYTF
TGTGCCAGCAGCTTTAAGGCGGTTTACACCTTC
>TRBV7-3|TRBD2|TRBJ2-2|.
CASSIRAGGTGELFF
TGTGCCAGCAGCATTCGAGCGGGGGGCACCGGGGAGCTGTTTTTT
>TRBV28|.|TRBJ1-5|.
CASSSGLTSNQPQHF
TGTGCCAGCAGTTCAGGACTGACGAGCAATCAGCCCCAGCATTTT
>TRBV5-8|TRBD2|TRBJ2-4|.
CASSLLAGVGNIQYF
TGTGCCAGCAGCTTGTTGGCGGGAGTGGGGAACATTCAGTACTTC
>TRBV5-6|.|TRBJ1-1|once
CASSFRTGYETEAFF
TGTGCCAGCAGCTTCAGAACAGGCTATGAAACTGAAGCTTTCTTT
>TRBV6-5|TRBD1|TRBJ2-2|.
CASSTGAGELFF
TGTGCCAGCAGTACAGGGGCCGGGGAGCTGTTTTTT
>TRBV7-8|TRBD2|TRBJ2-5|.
CASSLMSGRAGETQYF
TGTGCCAGCAGCTTGATGAGCGGGAGGGCCGGGGAGACCCAGTACTTC
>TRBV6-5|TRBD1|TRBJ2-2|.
CASHDRGTTGELFF
TGTGCCAGCCATGACAGGGGGACCACCGGGGAGCTGTTTTTT
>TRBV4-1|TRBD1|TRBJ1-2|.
CASNGWGQGLQGYTF
TGCGCCAGCAACGGTTGGGGACAGGGGTTGCAGGGCTACACCTTC
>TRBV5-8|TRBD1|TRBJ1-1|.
CASSLAFGDRLNTEAFF
TGTGCCAGCAGCTTGGCGTTTGGGGACAGGTTGAACACTGAAGCTTTCTTT
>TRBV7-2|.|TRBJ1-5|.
CASSFNTDYNQPQHF
TGTGCCAGCAGCTTTAACACAGATTACAATCAGCCCCAGCATTTT
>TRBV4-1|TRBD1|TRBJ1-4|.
CASSGGQGNEKLFF
TGCGCCAGCAGCGGGGGACAGGGTAATGAAAAACTGTTTTTT
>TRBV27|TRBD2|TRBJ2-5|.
CASSPYFGTSGRSETQYF
TGTGCCAGCAGTCCCTACTTTGGGACTAGCGGGAGAAGCGAGACCCAGTACTTC
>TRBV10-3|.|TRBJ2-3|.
CAIRDTSVGNTQYF
TGTGCCATCAGGGACACAAGCGTAGGGAATACGCAGTATTTT
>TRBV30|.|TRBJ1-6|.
CAWGTGKINSPLHF
TGTGCCTGGGGCACCGGGAAAATTAATTCACCCCTCCACTTT
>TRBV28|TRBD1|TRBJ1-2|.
CASSLLEGQFGSYTF
TGTGCCAGCAGTTTATTAGAGGGACAGTTCGGGAGCTACACCTTC
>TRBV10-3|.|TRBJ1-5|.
CAISENREDNQPQHF
TGTGCCATCAGTGAGAACAGGGAAGACAATCAGCCCCAGCATTTT
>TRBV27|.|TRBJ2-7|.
CASMKQGKHYEQYF
TGTGCCAGTATGAAGCAGGGGAAACACTACGAGCAGTACTTC
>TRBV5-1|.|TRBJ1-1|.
CASRPGVYVRMNTEAFF
TGCGCCAGCAGACCCGGGGTTTACGTTCGCATGAACACTGAAGCTTTCTTT
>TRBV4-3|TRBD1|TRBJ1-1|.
CASSQDAGGDGDTEAFF
TGCGCCAGCAGCCAAGATGCAGGGGGCGACGGGGACACTGAAGCTTTCTTT
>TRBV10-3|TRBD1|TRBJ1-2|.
CAISESSDRGGYTF
TGTGCCATCAGTGAGTCGAGTGACAGGGGTGGCTACACCTTC
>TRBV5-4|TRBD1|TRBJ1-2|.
CATGQGEGAYGYTF
TGTGCCACGGGACAGGGGGAGGGTGCCTATGGCTACACCTTC
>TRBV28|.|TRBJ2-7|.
CASRVPAGSYEQYF
TGTGCCAGCAGGGTTCCGGCGGGTTCCTACGAGCAGTACTTC
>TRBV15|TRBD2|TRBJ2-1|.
CATSREFGRGTSYNEQFF
TGTGCCACCAGCAGAGAATTTGGGCGGGGGACCTCCTACAATGAGCAGTTCTTC
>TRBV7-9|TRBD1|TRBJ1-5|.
CASSTFPGQGFLSQPQHF
TGTGCCAGCAGCACCTTCCCGGGACAGGGGTTTCTATCTCAGCCCCAGCATTTT
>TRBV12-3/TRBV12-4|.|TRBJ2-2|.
CASGQNTGELFF
TGTGCCAGCGGACAGAACACCGGGGAGCTGTTTTTT
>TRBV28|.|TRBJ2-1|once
CASTSPGAYNEQFF
TGTGCCAGCACCAGCCCAGGGGCCTACAATGAGCAGTTCTTC
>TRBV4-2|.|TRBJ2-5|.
CASSQDAGRETQYF
TGTGCCAGCAGCCAAGATGCAGGGCGGGAGACCCAGTACTTC
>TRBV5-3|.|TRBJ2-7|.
CARSAHRGRRASGMVSYEQYF
TGTGCCAGAAGCGCACACAGGGGGCGTCGGGCTAGCGGGATGGTCTCCTACGAGCAGTACTTC
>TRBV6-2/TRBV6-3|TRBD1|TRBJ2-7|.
CASSFPPGQLAYEQYF
TGTGCCAGCAGTTTCCCTCCGGGACAGCTAGCCTACGAGCAGTACTTC
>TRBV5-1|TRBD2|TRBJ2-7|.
CASSYGTSANEQYF
TGCGCCAGCAGCTACGGGACTAGCGCTAACGAGCAGTACTTC
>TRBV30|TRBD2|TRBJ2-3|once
CAWSGTSGKADTQYF
TGTGCCTGGAGTGGAACTAGCGGGAAGGCAGATACGCAGTATTTT
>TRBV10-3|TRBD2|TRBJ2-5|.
CAISPGLAQETQYF
TGTGCCATCAGCCCCGGACTAGCACAAGAGACCCAGTACTTC
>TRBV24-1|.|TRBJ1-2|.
CATSIVGRGWYGYTF
TGTGCCACCTCCATAGTGGGTAGAGGTTGGTATGGCTACACCTTC
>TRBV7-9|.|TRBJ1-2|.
CASSLGQAITYGYTF
TGTGCCAGCAGCTTGGGCCAGGCTATAACTTATGGCTACACCTTC
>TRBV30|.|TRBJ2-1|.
CAWARGASYNEQFF
TGTGCCTGGGCCAGGGGGGCCTCCTACAATGAGCAGTTCTTC
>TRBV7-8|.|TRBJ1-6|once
CASSPLGGWALHF
TGTGCCAGCAGCCCCTTGGGAGGTTGGGCCCTCCACTTT
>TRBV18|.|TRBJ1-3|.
CASSPDRDRALSGNTIYF
TGTGCCAGCTCACCGGACCGAGACAGAGCCCTCTCTGGAAACACCATATATTTT
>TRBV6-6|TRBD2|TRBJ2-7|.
CASAPTSGGEQYF
TGTGCCAGCGCCCCTACTAGCGGGGGTGAGCAGTACTTC
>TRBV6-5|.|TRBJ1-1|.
CASSRDTEAFF
TGTGCCAGCAGTCGGGACACTGAAGCTTTCTTT
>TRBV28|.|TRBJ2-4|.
CASSFGQDWENIQYF
TGTGCCAGCAGTTTCGGTCAGGACTGGGAAAACATTCAGTACTTC
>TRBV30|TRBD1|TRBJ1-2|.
CAWGAQGADYGYTF
TGTGCCTGGGGCGCCCAGGGGGCAGACTATGGCTACACCTTC
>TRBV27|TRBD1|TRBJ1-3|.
CASSRTGSSGNTIYF
TGTGCCAGCAGCAGGACAGGGTCCTCTGGAAACACCATATATTTT
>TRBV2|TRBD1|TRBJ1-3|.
CASSGDSSGNTIYF
TGTGCCAGCAGCGGGGACAGCTCTGGAAACACCATATATTTT
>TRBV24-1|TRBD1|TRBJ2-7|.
CATSTLDRNEQYF
TGTGCCACCAGTACCTTGGACAGGAACGAGCAGTACTTC
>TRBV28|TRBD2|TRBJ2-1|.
CASSFLAGGTYNEQFF
TGTGCCAGCAGTTTCCTAGCGGGAGGGACCTACAATGAGCAGTTCTTC
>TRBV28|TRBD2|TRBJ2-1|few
CATLWTSQYNEQFF
TGTGCCACCCTATGGACTAGTCAGTACAATGAGCAGTTCTTC
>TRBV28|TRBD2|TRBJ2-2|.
CASGSGGSMNTGELFF
TGTGCCAGCGGGTCCGGGGGGTCGATGAACACCGGGGAGCTGTTTTTT
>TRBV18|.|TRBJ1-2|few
CASSEADYGYTF
TGTGCCAGTAGCGAGGCAGACTATGGCTACACCTTC
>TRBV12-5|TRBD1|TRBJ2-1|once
CASGLVLQGSSYNEQFF
TGTGCTAGTGGTTTGGTACTACAGGGGTCAAGCTACAATGAGCAGTTCTTC
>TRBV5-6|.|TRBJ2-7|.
CASSSGPQGFFPPYEQYF
TGTGCCAGCAGCTCCGGGCCTCAGGGATTTTTCCCGCCCTACGAGCAGTACTTC
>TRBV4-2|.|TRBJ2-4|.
CASSQEGGVNIQYF
TGTGCCAGCAGCCAAGAAGGCGGGGTAAACATTCAGTACTTC
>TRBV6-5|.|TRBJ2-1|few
CAVTATTNEQFF
TGTGCCGTCACGGCGACTACCAATGAGCAGTTCTTC
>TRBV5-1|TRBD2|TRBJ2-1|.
CASSLPGGRNEQFF
TGCGCCAGCAGCTTGCCGGGAGGAAGAAATGAGCAGTTCTTC
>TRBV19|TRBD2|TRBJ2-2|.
CASSIRTSRTGELFF
TGTGCCAGTAGTATAAGGACTAGCCGCACCGGGGAGCTGTTTTTT